The subject of this entry is one TCR beta chain. Its antigen is not identified. The data were taken from a study of T cell clonotyping in hematopoietic cell transplantation. Study-wide points: Graft donor and pretransplant recipient Inverse Simpson Index values predicted broader posttransplant TCR diversity.

Germline V CDR1 and CDR2: GTSNPN, SVGIG (reference sequence). V was shortened by 3 bases and J by 0 bases, with 12 bases between the two germline ends. The CDR3 runs 15 residues. Sequencing used immunoSEQ multiplex PCR; TCRdb keeps in-frame clones, though not all of them. The data show over 10,000 clones, approximately 65% seen once. This chain joins TRBV30 and TRBJ1-3, with D possibly being TRBD1 (5 bases). The input for sequencing was peripheral blood mononuclear cells, taken 180 days after allogeneic stem cell transplant. This sequence originates from a male patient between 55 and 70 years old who had an allogeneic stem cell transplant from an unrelated donor, so the T cells may come from the graft donor. Some clones in this sample may be carry-over from other donors' samples. CDR3 in DNA: TGTGCCTGGAGCCGGGACTCCGGCTCTGGAAACACCATATATTTT. It yields the protein CAWSRDSGSGNTIYF.